Shown below are 13 T cell receptor beta chains from a single sample sequenced in a study of blood T cell repertoires in COVID-19 (dated by TCRdb to about 2020). The library came from the immunoSEQ multiplex PCR assay. Held by TCRdb, this immuneACCESS table contains in-frame sequences only and omits some clones. Under half of the omission traces to an unresolved V gene where checked; the cause of the rest is unknown. The sample table records hundreds of thousands of clones; just under 90% of these occur just once. The ten most abundant clones make up about 10% of the sample. The sequenced material came from PBMCs or T cells enriched from blood (not recorded which). The source of these receptors is a woman in her 50s who had recovered from COVID-19.

CDR3 in DNA: TGTGCCAGCCGCGGTGGCAACCTCGGAGACACCATATATTTT. Its translation: CASRGGNLGDTIYF. This chain links TRBV27 with TRBJ1-3; D is unresolved. CDR1 and CDR2 (germline): MNHEY, SMNVEV (reference sequence). The CDR3 runs 14 residues. The V gene lost 8 bases and the J gene lost 8 bases, with 19 bases spanning the gap.

Worth noting for this clone: The sample has other DNA sequences that encode this CDR3 too. The chain uses TRBV9 and TRBJ1-1; weak D call: TRBD1 (5 bases). The germline gives CDR1 SGDLS, CDR2 YYNGEE. Trimming left V 0 bases short and J 5 bases short, with 11 bases between. The CDR3 runs 14 residues. CDR3 sequence reads: CASSVGQGGTEAFF. The CDR3 DNA follows: TGTGCCAGCAGCGTAGGCCAGGGCGGTACTGAAGCTTTCTTT.

The chain recombines TRBV6-5 with TRBJ2-1, with 8 bases matching TRBD1. Germline CDR1 reads MNHEY; CDR2 reads SVGAGI. With 6 bases clipped from V and 0 bases from J, the junction kept 4 bases outside the gene matches. The CDR3 runs 15 residues. The CDR3 coding sequence is TGTGCCAGCAGCCTCGACAGGGGCTCCTACAATGAGCAGTTCTTC. Amino acids: CASSLDRGSYNEQFF.

The V and J genes are TRBV7-2 and TRBJ1-2, with D unclear. V lost 5 bases, J lost 0 bases, and 19 bases lay in between. The CDR3 contains 17 residues. Germline lookup yields CDR1 SGHTA and CDR2 FQGNSA. DNA for the CDR3: TGTGCCAGCAGCCAGTTTATAGATCCGGGGTCTAACTATGGCTACACCTTC. Encoded protein: CASSQFIDPGSNYGYTF.

The chain combines TRBV2 with TRBJ2-3, with a tentative D call TRBD2 (5 bases). The CDR3 has 16 amino acids. Germline lookup yields CDR1 SNHLY and CDR2 FYNNEI. Trimming removed 5 bases from V and 2 bases from J, with 17 bases in between. The CDR3 sequence: CASSKTNLGFTDTQYF. The CDR3 bases are TGTGCCAGCAGTAAGACTAACCTGGGGTTCACAGATACGCAGTATTTT. The full variable domain, with the rest looked up from reference TRBV2 and TRBJ2-3, is EPEVTQTPSHQVTQMGQEVILRCVPISNHLYFYWYRQILGQKVEFLVSFYNNEISEKSEIFDDQFSVERPDGSNFTLKIRSTKLEDSAMYFCASSKTNLGFTDTQYFGPGTRLTVL.

This chain's CDR3 is CASSGDSPSIYGYTF. DNA of the CDR3: TGCGCCAGCAGTGGAGACAGCCCCTCCATCTATGGCTACACCTTC. This rearrangement joins TRBV5-1 to TRBJ1-2, with a weak D call TRBD1 (5 bases). The germline V and J ends were trimmed by 5 bases and 4 bases, with 18 bases remaining between them. There are 15 residues in the CDR3. CDR1 SGHRS and CDR2 YFSETQ come from the germline V gene.

The chain carries TRBV2 and TRBJ2-1; 9 nucleotides agree with TRBD2. V was clipped by 2 bases and J by 4 bases; unmatched bases: 3. This CDR3 is 15 amino acids long. Germline-derived CDR1 and CDR2 are SNHLY and FYNNEI. CDR3 DNA sequence: TGTGCCAGCAGTGAACAGCTAGCGGGGTACAATGAGCAGTTCTTC. This gives the protein CASSEQLAGYNEQFF.

The chain recombines TRBV2 with TRBJ1-1; the D is unclear. Trimming left V 3 bases short and J 0 bases short, with 11 bases between. CDR3 length: 15 amino acids. Germline CDR1 SNHLY, CDR2 FYNNEI. The CDR3 nucleotides read TGTGCCAGCAGTGAGATTCCGTACATGAACACTGAAGCTTTCTTT. This encodes CASSEIPYMNTEAFF. Combining the CDR3 with reference TRBV2 and TRBJ1-1 gives the whole variable domain EPEVTQTPSHQVTQMGQEVILRCVPISNHLYFYWYRQILGQKVEFLVSFYNNEISEKSEIFDDQFSVERPDGSNFTLKIRSTKLEDSAMYFCASSEIPYMNTEAFFGQGTRLTVV.

The chain links TRBV19 to TRBJ2-1; 8 positions agree with TRBD2. Germline CDR1 and CDR2: LNHDA and SQIVND (reference sequence). The CDR3 is 14 residues long. V shed 8 bases, J shed 2 bases, and the junction held 5 bases outside the gene matches. The CDR3 spells CASAPGLAYNEQFF. As DNA, the CDR3 is TGTGCCAGTGCCCCGGGACTAGCCTACAATGAGCAGTTCTTC.

V is TRBV11-3 and J is TRBJ2-5; D is possibly TRBD2 (6 bases). Trimming took 5 bases from V and 5 from J, leaving 18 bases between them. From germline, CDR1 is SGHNT and CDR2 YENEEA. CDR3 length equals 15 residues. CDR3 region: CASSPRGQDYETQYF. CDR3 nucleotides: TGTGCCAGCAGCCCCCGGGGCCAGGACTACGAGACCCAGTACTTC.

V usage is TRBV24-1 and J usage is TRBJ2-4; D unresolved. The V gene's germline CDR1 is KGHDR and CDR2 SFDVKD. The CDR3 runs 14 residues. The V end lost 5 bases, the J end lost 10 bases, and 17 bases lay between the germline ends. CDR3 DNA sequence: TGTGCCACCAGTGGTGCGACAAACCTTGGGATTCAGTACTTC. Encoded protein: CATSGATNLGIQYF.

The rearrangement joins TRBV5-1 to TRBJ1-3; 8 positions match TRBD1. V was pared by 0 bases and J by 6 bases, with 8 bases of the junction left unmatched. The CDR3 has 16 residues. Germline CDR1 SGHRS, CDR2 YFSETQ. The chain's CDR3 is CASSLAVGQAVNTIYF. In DNA, the CDR3 is TGCGCCAGCAGCTTGGCTGTGGGACAGGCGGTAAACACCATATATTTT.

The chain carries TRBV3-1 (or the pseudogene TRBV3-2) and TRBJ1-2, with unresolved D. Per germline, CDR1 LGHDT and CDR2 YNNKEL (reference sequence). Trimming took off 2 bases at V and 5 bases at J, with 9 bases between the two ends. This CDR3 spans 13 amino acids. The CDR3 protein is CASSQTGGYGYTF. Here the CDR3 DNA reads TGTGCCAGCAGCCAAACGGGAGGGTATGGCTACACCTTC.